These 32 T cell receptor beta chains were all obtained from the same sample, sequenced in a study of early T cells in non-severe SARS-CoV-2 infection. TCRdb reprocessed the 5' RACE reads with MiXCR, giving one entry per CDR3 protein. The table includes roughly 61,000 distinct CDR3 sequences, over 7.5% detected once. Sample: whole blood. These receptors all stem from an adult who was a healthcare worker with PCR-confirmed SARS-CoV-2 infection or an uninfected control (not recorded which).

The chain couples TRBV29-1 to TRBJ1-1; no clear D. CDR3 size: 12 residues. V was cut by 1 base and J by 4 bases, with 7 bases left in between. CDR1 SQVTM and CDR2 ANQGSEA come from the germline V gene. The CDR3 is CSVEGPSTEAFF. The CDR3 DNA follows: TGCAGCGTTGAAGGTCCCAGCACTGAAGCTTTCTTT.

This clonotype was seen at least ten times. V usage is TRBV27 and J usage is TRBJ2-3; 8 nucleotides line up with TRBD2. The CDR3 runs to 15 residues. CDR1 and CDR2 from the germline V gene are MNHEY and SMNVEV (reference sequence). V lost 6 bases and J lost 0; bases outside the gene matches: 5. DNA for the CDR3: TGTGCCAGCAGCTTTAGCGGGAAAAGCACAGATACGCAGTATTTT. Translation: CASSFSGKSTDTQYF.

V gene TRBV6-2 or TRBV6-3 combines with J gene TRBJ2-5; a possible D gene is TRBD2 (6 bases). Germline CDR1 and CDR2: MNHEY and SVGEGT. This CDR3 is 13 amino acids long. V was cut by 6 bases and J by 0 bases, with 8 bases left in between. The CDR3 loop reads CASSRDYQETQYF. CDR3 nucleotides: TGTGCCAGCAGCCGGGACTACCAAGAGACCCAGTACTTC.

This chain uses TRBV7-2 with TRBJ2-4; perhaps TRBD2 as D (6 bases). With 5 bases removed from V and 5 bases from J, the gap between germline ends came to 10 bases. Looked up from germline, CDR1 is SGHTA and CDR2 is FQGNSA. CDR3 length equals 13 residues. CDR3 region: CASSAVAENIQYF. DNA for the CDR3: TGTGCCAGCAGCGCGGTAGCGGAAAACATTCAGTACTTC.

This clonotype was seen a handful of times. This chain links TRBV5-1 with TRBJ2-2; D not resolved. V lost 5 bases, J lost 1 base, and 9 bases lay in between. CDR3 length equals 14 residues. Germline values: CDR1 SGHRS, CDR2 YFSETQ. The DNA for the CDR3 is TGCGCCAGCAGGGCTAAAGAGAACACCGGGGAGCTGTTTTTT. Protein: CASRAKENTGELFF. Looking up the rest from reference TRBV5-1 and TRBJ2-2 gives the full variable domain: KAGVTQTPRYLIKTRGQQVTLSCSPISGHRSVSWYQQTPGQGLQFLFEYFSETQRNKGNFPGRFSGRQFSNSRSEMNVSTLELGDSALYLCASRAKENTGELFFGEGSRLTVL.

The chain uses TRBV10-3 and TRBJ2-7; possible D gene TRBD2, 5 bases. The V end was cut by 2 bases, the J end by 2 bases, with 7 bases between. Germline lookup yields CDR1 ENHRY and CDR2 SYGVKD. The CDR3 is made up of 13 amino acids. The CDR3 DNA reads TGTGCCATCAGTGAGACGGGAACCTACGAGCAGTACTTC. It translates to CAISETGTYEQYF.

This clonotype was counted ten times or more. The chain recombines TRBV5-1 with TRBJ1-1; 7 bases align to TRBD1. V dropped 3 bases and J dropped 5; count of bases not matched to a gene: 7. The germline CDR1 and CDR2 sequences are SGHRS and YFSETQ. The CDR3 runs to 14 residues. This CDR3 is CASSSQGVGTEAFF. The CDR3 DNA reads TGCGCCAGCAGCTCGCAGGGGGTAGGGACTGAAGCTTTCTTT.

This clonotype was counted ten times or more. This sequence joins TRBV4-3 and TRBJ2-7; a weak D match, TRBD2 (5 bases). CDR3 length: 14 amino acids. Germline assignment: CDR1 LGHNA and CDR2 YSLEER. V was clipped by 0 bases and J by 2 bases, with 8 bases between them. The CDR3 loop reads CASSQDLRAYEQYF. CDR3 coding DNA: TGCGCCAGCAGCCAAGATTTGCGGGCCTACGAGCAGTACTTC.

This clonotype appeared many times. This chain connects TRBV7-2 to TRBJ2-5, with 11 positions matching TRBD2. With V trimmed by 5 bases and J by 3 bases, 2 bases remained unmatched. CDR1 is SGHTA, CDR2 FQGNSA, per germline. There are 14 residues in the CDR3. The CDR3 here is CASSPGLAEETQYF. For the CDR3, the DNA is TGTGCCAGCAGCCCGGGACTAGCGGAAGAGACCCAGTACTTC. The variable domain in full, with the rest retrieved from reference TRBV7-2 and TRBJ2-5, is GAGVSQSPSNKVTEKGKDVELRCDPISGHTALYWYRQSLGQGLEFLIYFQGNSAPDKSGLPSDRFSAERTGGSVSTLTIQRTQQEDSAVYLCASSPGLAEETQYFGPGTRLLVL.

This clonotype occurred a few times. The V call is TRBV20-1, the J call TRBJ1-5; a weak D match, TRBD1 (5 bases). This CDR3 spans 14 amino acids. V was pared by 3 bases and J by 2 bases, with 11 bases between. Germline CDR1 and CDR2: DFQATT and SNEGSKA (reference sequence). In nucleotides, the CDR3 is TGCAGTGCTAGGAGCGGGGGAGGCAATCAGCCCCAGCATTTT. It codes for CSARSGGGNQPQHF.

This clonotype was picked up many times. The chain recombines TRBV27 with TRBJ2-1, with unresolved D. Trimming shortened V by 5 bases and J by 3 bases, and 14 bases separated the two germline ends. The CDR3 spans 15 residues. Germline-derived CDR1 and CDR2 are MNHEY and SMNVEV (reference sequence). The CDR3: CASSALSRNYNEQFF. In DNA, the CDR3 is TGTGCCAGCAGTGCGCTTTCGCGGAACTACAATGAGCAGTTCTTC.

V usage is TRBV11-2 and J usage is TRBJ1-2; a weak D match, TRBD1 (5 bases). CDR1 is SGHAT, CDR2 FQNNGV, per germline. The CDR3 contains 12 residues. The V and J ends lost 5 bases and 8 bases respectively, with 12 bases between them. CDR3 residues: CASSHWGDGYTF. DNA of the CDR3: TGTGCCAGCAGCCATTGGGGCGACGGCTACACCTTC.

This clonotype turned up a few times. This sequence joins TRBV30 and TRBJ1-5; 9 positions agree with TRBD1. Germline values: CDR1 GTSNPN, CDR2 SVGIG (reference sequence). J gave up 6 bases and V 1 base, and 7 bases lay outside the gene matches. The CDR3 sequence is 15 residues long. CDR3 loop: CAWSATGQGTQPQHF. The CDR3, as DNA: TGTGCCTGGAGTGCGACGGGACAGGGAACTCAGCCCCAGCATTTT.

The rearrangement joins TRBV7-2 to TRBJ1-1, with D possibly matching TRBD1 (5 bases). There are 14 residues in the CDR3. Germline CDR1 reads SGHTA; CDR2 reads FQGNSA. Trimming stripped 1 base from V and 5 bases from J, with 11 bases between. CDR3 in amino acids: CASSLGQGATEAFF. The CDR3 coding sequence is TGTGCCAGCAGCTTAGGGCAGGGCGCGACTGAAGCTTTCTTT.

This clonotype was seen many times. The chain links TRBV4-3 to TRBJ1-3; no reliable D call. The CDR3 length is 14 residues. The germline V and J ends were trimmed by 0 bases and 5 bases, with 8 bases remaining between them. CDR1 and CDR2 from the germline V gene are LGHNA and YSLEER. Written as DNA, the CDR3 is TGCGCCAGCAGCCAAGATACTACCCGAAACACCATATATTTT. This translates into CASSQDTTRNTIYF.

This clonotype was counted at least ten times. The chain's CDR3 is CASRLRIPAGGPPEQFF. The CDR3 DNA reads TGTGCCAGCAGGCTCCGAATCCCAGCGGGAGGGCCCCCTGAGCAGTTCTTC. The chain carries TRBV6-2 or TRBV6-3 and TRBJ2-1, with 10 bases aligning to TRBD2. V shed 6 bases and J 9 bases; nucleotides not matched to a gene: 17. Germline V gene sequence: CDR1 MNHEY, CDR2 SVGEGT. This CDR3 contains 17 residues.

The table lists this clonotype with many counts. CDR3 bases: TGCGCCAGCAGCTTGACCGTGTCGGGGGCTAATGAAAAACTGTTTTTT. Protein: CASSLTVSGANEKLFF. V usage is TRBV5-1 and J usage is TRBJ1-4, with D tentatively TRBD1 (5 bases). V was cut by 1 base and J by 3 bases, with 13 bases left in between. Germline loops: CDR1 SGHRS, CDR2 YFSETQ. The CDR3 sequence is 16 residues long. The entire variable domain, with the rest obtained from reference TRBV5-1 and TRBJ1-4, is as follows: KAGVTQTPRYLIKTRGQQVTLSCSPISGHRSVSWYQQTPGQGLQFLFEYFSETQRNKGNFPGRFSGRQFSNSRSEMNVSTLELGDSALYLCASSLTVSGANEKLFFGSGTQLSVL.

The chain has TRBV20-1 and TRBJ2-7; the D gene is possibly TRBD2 (5 bases). The CDR3 has 12 residues. CDR1 DFQATT and CDR2 SNEGSKA come from the germline V gene (reference sequence). V lost 0 bases and J lost 7, with 10 bases in between. The DNA for the CDR3 is TGCAGTGCTAGAGATCAAAAGCGGGAGCAGTACTTC. This codes for CSARDQKREQYF.

This clonotype was counted ten times or more. This chain connects TRBV27 to TRBJ2-1; D not resolved. V was cut by 3 bases and J by 2 bases, with 11 bases left in between. CDR3 size: 15 residues. Germline V lookup: CDR1 MNHEY, CDR2 SMNVEV (reference sequence). CDR3 sequence reads: CASSFSETPYNEQFF. The CDR3 region has the DNA TGTGCCAGCAGTTTTTCAGAGACCCCCTACAATGAGCAGTTCTTC.

The chain couples TRBV5-4 to TRBJ2-2, with 11 positions matching TRBD1. The CDR3 extends over 15 amino acids. Germline CDR1 and CDR2: SGHNT and YYREEE (reference sequence). The J segment lost 2 bases and the V segment lost 3 bases, leaving 0 bases of the junction unmatched. The CDR3, as DNA: TGTGCCAGCAGCTGGACAGGGGGCAACACCGGGGAGCTGTTTTTT. Its translation: CASSWTGGNTGELFF.

This chain links TRBV20-1 with TRBJ2-7; no clear D gene. The V and J ends lost 5 bases and 0 bases respectively, with 11 bases between them. Germline-derived CDR1 and CDR2 are DFQATT and SNEGSKA (reference sequence). CDR3 size: 13 residues. CDR3 loop: CSAPLPTSYEQYF. CDR3 DNA: TGCAGTGCTCCTCTCCCTACCTCCTACGAGCAGTACTTC.

Many counts were recorded for this clonotype. V usage is TRBV29-1 and J usage is TRBJ2-6; no clear D. Germline V gene data show CDR1 as SQVTM and CDR2 as ANQGSEA. The CDR3 runs to 13 residues. With 3 bases removed from V and 4 bases from J, the gap between germline ends came to 7 bases. CDR3 residues: CSVDSSGANVLTF. The CDR3 nucleotides read TGCAGCGTTGACTCATCAGGGGCCAACGTCCTGACTTTC.

This clonotype occurred many times. The V and J genes are TRBV20-1 and TRBJ1-2, with D perhaps TRBD1 (6 bases). This CDR3 spans 17 amino acids. Germline CDR1 DFQATT, CDR2 SNEGSKA (reference sequence). With 0 bases removed from V and 4 bases from J, the gap between germline ends came to 21 bases. CDR3 region: CSARELGGRGTSYGYTF. CDR3 nucleotides: TGCAGTGCTAGAGAGTTAGGGGGTCGAGGTACTTCCTATGGCTACACCTTC.

In its sample, this clonotype was seen a few times. J is TRBJ2-7 and V is TRBV13; 8 bases match TRBD2. Germline V gene lookup returns CDR1 PRHDT and CDR2 FYEKMQ (reference sequence). The CDR3 sequence is 15 residues long. The J segment lost 7 bases and the V segment lost 1 base, leaving 9 bases of the junction unmatched. DNA for the CDR3: TGTGCCAGCAGCTTAGAGAGCGGGAGTTCAAGGGAGCAGTACTTC. Its translation: CASSLESGSSREQYF.

The CDR3 reads CASSLVREGSDTQYF. CDR3 sequence (DNA): TGTGCCAGCAGCTTAGTTCGGGAGGGATCGGATACGCAGTATTTT. The chain has TRBV7-9 and TRBJ2-3, with TRBD2 matching 8 bases. V was pared by 1 base and J by 6 bases, with 6 bases of the junction left unmatched. This CDR3 has 15 residues. CDR1 and CDR2 (germline): SEHNR, FQNEAQ (reference sequence).

This sequence joins TRBV29-1 and TRBJ1-1; the match to TRBD1 covers 7 bases. The V gene end was trimmed by 4 bases and the J gene end by 0 bases; junction bases not matched to a gene: 2. The CDR3 contains 13 residues. Germline V gives CDR1 SQVTM, CDR2 ANQGSEA. This CDR3 is CSVAGTVNTEAFF. The CDR3 region has the DNA TGCAGCGTTGCCGGGACAGTGAACACTGAAGCTTTCTTT. The variable domain in full, with the rest retrieved from reference TRBV29-1 and TRBJ1-1, is SAVISQKPSRDICQRGTSLTIQCQVDSQVTMMFWYRQQPGQSLTLIATANQGSEATYESGFVIDKFPISRPNLTFSTLTVSNMSPEDSSIYLCSVAGTVNTEAFFGQGTRLTVV.

On this clonotype itself: Just one base apart from a much larger clone, this may be a read error. The V call is TRBV18, the J call TRBJ2-6; D is unclear. This CDR3 comprises 13 residues. From germline, CDR1 is KGHSH and CDR2 LQKENI. V shed 3 bases and J shed 8 bases, with 8 bases lying between them. In DNA form, the CDR3 reads TGTGCCAGCTCACCGCCTATGACCAACGTCCTGACTTTC. The encoded protein is CASSPPMTNVLTF. The full variable domain, in which reference TRBV18 and TRBJ2-6 provide the parts outside the CDR3, is NAGVMQNPRHLVRRRGQEARLRCSPMKGHSHVYWYRQLPEEGLKFMVYLQKENIIDESGMPKERFSAEFPKEGPSILRIQQVVRGDSAAYFCASSPPMTNVLTFGAGSRLTVL.

This clonotype was seen at least ten times. V and J are TRBV3-1 and TRBJ1-6; no definite D call. Germline CDR1 LGHDT, CDR2 YNNKEL (reference sequence). V gave up 4 bases and J gave up 6 bases, with 13 bases separating them. The CDR3 covers 15 residues. CDR3 amino acids: CASSPTASPNSPLHF. In DNA form, the CDR3 reads TGTGCCAGCAGCCCGACGGCCTCACCTAATTCACCCCTCCACTTT. The full variable domain, rest sourced from reference TRBV3-1 and TRBJ1-6, is DTAVSQTPKYLVTQMGNDKSIKCEQNLGHDTMYWYKQDSKKFLKIMFSYNNKELIINETVPNRFSPKSPDKAHLNLHINSLELGDSAVYFCASSPTASPNSPLHFGNGTRLTVT.

This clonotype was observed many times. The rearrangement joins TRBV15 to TRBJ1-2; TRBD1 is a possible D gene (5 bases). The length of the CDR3 is 13 residues. Trimming pared 0 bases from V and 6 bases from J, leaving 8 bases between. The germline CDR1 and CDR2 sequences are LNHNV and YYDKDF (reference sequence). CDR3 region: CATSREEGDGYTF. The CDR3 DNA sequence: TGTGCCACCAGCAGAGAGGAAGGGGATGGCTACACCTTC.

This clonotype was counted ten times or more. The genes are TRBV5-1 and TRBJ2-3; perhaps TRBD2 as D (6 bases). The CDR3 consists of 12 residues. Germline CDR1 reads SGHRS; CDR2 reads YFSETQ. Trimming took off 7 bases at V and 6 bases at J, with 12 bases between the two ends. CDR3 sequence reads: CASRRELDTQYF. DNA of the CDR3: TGCGCCAGCCGCCGGGAGCTCGATACGCAGTATTTT.

By proportion, this clonotype is large. This sequence joins TRBV6-5 and TRBJ1-1; D unclear. The CDR3 sequence is 15 residues long. V gave up 0 bases and J gave up 4 bases, with 12 bases separating them. The germline V gene encodes CDR1 MNHEY and CDR2 SVGAGI. The CDR3 DNA reads as TGTGCCAGCAGTTACTCGAGTCCAGGCCCCACTGAAGCTTTCTTT. Translated, it gives CASSYSSPGPTEAFF.

This clonotype rates as medium-sized. CDR3 sequence reads: CASSLARLAGGYNEQFF. DNA of the CDR3: TGTGCCAGCAGCTTAGCTCGCCTAGCGGGAGGGTACAATGAGCAGTTCTTC. The rearrangement links TRBV7-8 to TRBJ2-1, with 12 bases aligning to TRBD2. Per the germline V gene, CDR1 is SGHVS and CDR2 is FQNEAQ. V was pared by 0 bases and J by 4 bases, with 4 bases of the junction left unmatched. The CDR3 is 17 residues long.